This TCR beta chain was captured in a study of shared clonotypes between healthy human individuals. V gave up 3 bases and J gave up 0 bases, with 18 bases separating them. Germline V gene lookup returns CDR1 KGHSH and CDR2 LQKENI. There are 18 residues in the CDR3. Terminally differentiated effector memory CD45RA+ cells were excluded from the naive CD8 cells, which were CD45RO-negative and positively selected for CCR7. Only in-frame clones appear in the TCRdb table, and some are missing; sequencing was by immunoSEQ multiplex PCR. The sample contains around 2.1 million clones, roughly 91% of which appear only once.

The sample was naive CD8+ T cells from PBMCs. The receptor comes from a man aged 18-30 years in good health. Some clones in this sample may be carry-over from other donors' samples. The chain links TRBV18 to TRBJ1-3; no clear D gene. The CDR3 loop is CASSPNGEDHFSGNTIYF. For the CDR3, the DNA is TGTGCCAGCTCACCGAACGGGGAAGATCATTTCTCTGGAAACACCATATATTTT.